This is a list of T cell receptor beta chains from one sample in a study of blood T cells in healthy people across ages. TCRdb recomputed calls from the 5' RACE reads with MiXCR, one row per CDR3 protein. The data contain approximately 1,000,000 distinct CDR3 sequences, around 43% of them singletons. Sequenced: blood. Every receptor here comes from a woman aged 60-75 years in good health. The CDR3 runs from the conserved cysteine through the conserved F or W. Fields, in order: V gene, clone size, D gene, J gene, CDR3 DNA, CDR3 protein. The D gene is left open where the match is weak. Clone size is not always given. Where it is, it says once, few, many or a class for expanded clones.

TRBV5-6,few,TRBD2,TRBJ2-7,TGTGCCAGCAGCCTCCCGGGGAGGGCCGTCGACGAGCAGTACTTC,CASSLPGRAVDEQYF
TRBV21-1,many,-,TRBJ2-7,TGTGCCAGCAGCCCTCCTGACATGTCCTACGAGCAGTACTTC,CASSPPDMSYEQYF
TRBV20-1,-,TRBD2,TRBJ2-1,TGCAGTGCTAGAGACGCCCTAGCGGGGGGAAACCCCTACTCCTACAATGAGCAGTTCTTC,CSARDALAGGNPYSYNEQFF
TRBV30,few,-,TRBJ2-4,TGTGCCTGGAGTGTACGGAGGGATAGGAACATTCAGTACTTC,CAWSVRRDRNIQYF
TRBV10-3,-,TRBD1,TRBJ1-5,TGTGCCATCAGTGAGTCGGGACAGGTAGGAAATCAGCCCCAGCATTTT,CAISESGQVGNQPQHF
TRBV2,-,-,TRBJ2-7,TGTGCCGCAGCCGGCTGGGTACGCTCCTACGAGCAGTACTTC,CAAAGWVRSYEQYF
TRBV27,few,-,TRBJ2-3,TGTGCCGTACAGAGGGGGGCGGGAGTGGGGGCAGATACGCAGTATTTT,CAVQRGAGVGADTQYF
TRBV9,once,TRBD1,TRBJ2-3,TGTGCCAGCAGAAGGGGACAGGGTCCAGGCACAGATACGCAGTATTTT,CASRRGQGPGTDTQYF
TRBV10-2,few,TRBD2,TRBJ2-6,TGCGCCAGCAGTGGTAGTAGCGGGAGCTCTGGGGCCAACGTCCTGACTTTC,CASSGSSGSSGANVLTF
TRBV12-3/TRBV12-4,-,-,TRBJ2-7,TGTGCCAGCAGTTTTTTAAAGACCGGGAGAAAAGGCCTCTACGAGCAGTACTTC,CASSFLKTGRKGLYEQYF
TRBV24-1,-,-,TRBJ2-1,TGTGCCACCAGTGATCTCCTGGAGGGCCGAAATGAACAGTTCTTC,CATSDLLEGRNEQFF
TRBV28,many,-,TRBJ2-3,TGTGCCAGCAGTTCCCCCCCGGGGCTAACAGATACGCAGTATTTT,CASSSPPGLTDTQYF
TRBV20-1,-,-,TRBJ2-7,TGCAGTGCTCCCAGTAGTCGTCCGGACGAGCAGTACTTC,CSAPSSRPDEQYF
TRBV29-1,few,TRBD2,TRBJ2-1,TGCAGCGTTGCGGGACTACCGAACAATGAGCAGTTCTTC,CSVAGLPNNEQFF
TRBV11-2,-,-,TRBJ2-4,TGTGCCAGCAGCTCCCGAAACATTCAGTACTTC,CASSSRNIQYF
TRBV28,few,-,TRBJ1-5,TGTGCCAGCAGCCCCAGGGGAGACCAGCCCCAGCATTTT,CASSPRGDQPQHF
TRBV20-1,-,TRBD1,TRBJ2-7,TGCAGTGCTAGAGATCCTCGGACAGGGATGTCCTACGAGCAGTACTTC,CSARDPRTGMSYEQYF
TRBV10-1,-,TRBD2,TRBJ2-3,TGCGCCAACCCGGGACTAGCGGGAGGTAGGGGACCTCCAGATGCGCAGTATTTT,CANPGLAGGRGPPDAQYF
TRBV29-1,few,TRBD1,TRBJ1-2,TGCAGCGTTCGGGACAGGGAGGGTAACTATGGCTACACCTTC,CSVRDREGNYGYTF
TRBV6-5,few,TRBD2,TRBJ2-3,TGTGCCAGCAGTCTTAGCGGGAGTAGAACAGATACGCAGTATTTT,CASSLSGSRTDTQYF
TRBV20-1,few,-,TRBJ1-2,TGCAGTGGGGGGGCGGCTCTTACTGGAGGCTACACCTTC,CSGGAALTGGYTF
TRBV13,once,-,TRBJ2-1,TGTGCCAGCAGCCCCTACGCCCCTTACAATGAGCAGTTCTTC,CASSPYAPYNEQFF
TRBV3-1,-,TRBD1,TRBJ2-5,TGTGCCAGCAGCCAGAGGACAGGAGCTCAAGAGACCCAGTACTTC,CASSQRTGAQETQYF
TRBV11-2,-,-,TRBJ2-7,TGTGCCAGCAGCTCCCCATCCGGGGCGTACGAGCAGTACTTC,CASSSPSGAYEQYF
TRBV7-2,-,-,TRBJ2-7,TGTGCCAGCAGTCCTCAGCAATACGAGCAGTACTTC,CASSPQQYEQYF
TRBV7-9,-,TRBD2,TRBJ2-3,TGTGCCAGCAGCTTCGACCCGATGACTAGCGGATCGGATACGCAGTATTTT,CASSFDPMTSGSDTQYF
TRBV20-1,many,-,TRBJ2-1,TGCAGTGCACCAACACAGGGCTCTTTCTTAAGTGAGCAGTTCTTC,CSAPTQGSFLSEQFF
TRBV28,-,-,TRBJ2-7,TGTGCCAGCAGTTTATGGGAGGACAGCTCCTACGAGCAGTACTTC,CASSLWEDSSYEQYF
TRBV13,-,TRBD2,TRBJ2-5,TGTGCCAGCAGCTTAGGGTCCCTAGCGGGAAGTACCCAAGAGACCCAGTACTTC,CASSLGSLAGSTQETQYF
TRBV28,-,-,TRBJ2-4,TGTGCCAGCAGCCCCGTGGGGGCGGGAAACATTCAGTACTTC,CASSPVGAGNIQYF
TRBV27,many,-,TRBJ1-6,TGTGCCAGCAGTTTTCTCAAGGATTTGGGGCGTTCACCCCTCCACTTT,CASSFLKDLGRSPLHF
TRBV4-1,-,TRBD1,TRBJ1-5,TGCGCCGGCAGCCAAGATTGGACAGGGGATCAGCCCCAGCATTTT,CAGSQDWTGDQPQHF
TRBV15,few,TRBD1,TRBJ2-3,TGTGCCACCAGCAGAGACGGACAGGGCGGAGATACGCAGTATTTT,CATSRDGQGGDTQYF
TRBV12-3/TRBV12-4,many,-,TRBJ2-7,TGTGCCAGCAGTTTGGGGGGTACAGGGAACTACGAGCAGTACTTC,CASSLGGTGNYEQYF
TRBV30,-,-,TRBJ1-5,TGTGCCTGGAGTGAGTATAGCAATCAGCCCCAGCATTTT,CAWSEYSNQPQHF
TRBV5-1,-,-,TRBJ1-4,TGCGCCAGCAGCTGGACTTCAGGGACAACTAATGAAAAACTGTTTTTT,CASSWTSGTTNEKLFF
TRBV7-2,-,-,TRBJ2-7,TGTGCCAGCAGTACCAGGCGGGGCTCCTACGAGCAGTACTTC,CASSTRRGSYEQYF
TRBV20-1,-,-,TRBJ1-1,TGCAGTGCCGCCACCGGAAGAGCTTTCTTT,CSAATGRAFF
TRBV6-1,-,-,TRBJ1-2,TGTGCCAGCAGTGAAGCGACGACCGGAGTGCCCTATGGCTACACCTTC,CASSEATTGVPYGYTF
TRBV27,-,-,TRBJ2-5,TGTGCCAGCAGTCCGGGGCGATCCAAAGAGACCCAGTACTTC,CASSPGRSKETQYF
TRBV29-1,-,TRBD2,TRBJ2-7,TGCAGCGTTCTCGCGGGAGTAGATAATGAGCAGTACTTC,CSVLAGVDNEQYF